These 5 T cell receptor beta chains were all obtained from the same sample, sequenced in a study of blood T cell repertoires in COVID-19. Produced via immunoSEQ multiplex PCR; TCRdb's table is partial and in-frame only. The sample contains around 250,000 clones, about 86% of which appear only once. Sequenced sample: peripheral blood. Receptor source: a man aged 80 or over with acute or convalescent COVID-19.

This clone was found once. The V and J genes are TRBV2 and TRBJ2-3; 8 bases align to TRBD2. This CDR3 has 14 amino acids. Trimming cost V 7 bases and J 5 bases; bases outside gene matches: 8. CDR1 is SNHLY and CDR2 is FYNNEI in the germline V gene. The CDR3 is CASIERELLDTQYF. CDR3 DNA: TGTGCCAGCATCGAGCGGGAGTTGTTAGATACGCAGTATTTT.

DNA of the CDR3: TGTGCCAGCAGCCAAGAGGCCGGGACAGACACCGGGGAGCTGTTTTTT. Translating it yields CASSQEAGTDTGELFF. The J gene is TRBJ2-2, the V gene TRBV3-1 (or the pseudogene TRBV3-2), with 7 nucleotides matching TRBD1. Germline V CDR1 and CDR2: LGHDT, YNNKEL (reference sequence). This CDR3 spans 16 amino acids. V shed 0 bases and J 3 bases; nucleotides not matched to a gene: 4.

The chain has TRBV18 and TRBJ1-4, with D uncertain. The length of the CDR3 is 13 residues. V lost 4 bases, J lost 5 bases, and 8 bases lay in between. Germline values: CDR1 KGHSH, CDR2 LQKENI. CDR3 in DNA: TGTGCCAGCTCACAGCGGCCGAATGAAAAACTGTTTTTT. This encodes CASSQRPNEKLFF. Full variable domain (missing parts from reference TRBV18 and TRBJ1-4): NAGVMQNPRHLVRRRGQEARLRCSPMKGHSHVYWYRQLPEEGLKFMVYLQKENIIDESGMPKERFSAEFPKEGPSILRIQQVVRGDSAAYFCASSQRPNEKLFFGSGTQLSVL.

The chain links TRBV11-3 to TRBJ2-3; TRBD2 agrees at 8 bases. After removal of 5 bases from V and 3 bases from J, the junction contained 4 bases not matched to a gene. This CDR3 comprises 14 residues. The germline V gene encodes CDR1 SGHNT and CDR2 YENEEA. Written as DNA, the CDR3 is TGTGCCAGCAGCCTCAGCGGGGGAACAGATACGCAGTATTTT. Translating it yields CASSLSGGTDTQYF.

This clone showed up just a few times. The chain is built from TRBV19 and TRBJ2-7, with 10 bases that match TRBD2. There are 14 residues in the CDR3. Germline V CDR1 and CDR2: LNHDA, SQIVND (reference sequence). J was trimmed by 4 bases and V by 8 bases; bases with no gene match: 8. In DNA form, the CDR3 reads TGTGCCAGTGGTGATAGCGGGGGGATGTACGAGCAGTACTTC. Translation: CASGDSGGMYEQYF.